This T cell receptor (beta chain) stems from a study of blood T cell repertoires in COVID-19. Study in general: The analysed material was cDNA or gDNA that came from T cells, B-cell-depleted T cells, or PBMCs.

Enrolled through a virtual design, the participants were between 18 and 89 years of age and came from under 30 US areas. The study assigned cohorts using participant-reported clinical history. This clone occurred once. This CDR3 is built from 18 residues. Unmatched junction bases numbered 9, after V lost 2 bases and J lost 0 bases. Germline V gene lookup returns CDR1 MNHEY and CDR2 SVGEGT. Original analysis: Estimation of nucleated cell counts relied on the amplification of reference gene primers. TCRdb's copy holds only in-frame clones and misses some; the assay was immunoSEQ multiplex PCR. The V and J calls and clone size come from that table; D and trimming were worked out from the DNA. The profile covers around 190,000 clones, with approximately 88% appearing a single time and 10% to 13% taken by the ten largest.

The V and J genes are TRBV6-2 or TRBV6-3 and TRBJ2-7, with 11 bases that match TRBD1. The specimen was PBMCs or T cells enriched from blood (not recorded which). The receptor was derived from a man younger than 30 with acute COVID-19. The CDR3 here is CASSYTEGQGAISYEQYF. For the CDR3, the DNA is TGTGCCAGCAGTTACACGGAAGGACAGGGGGCCATCTCCTACGAGCAGTACTTC.